This record covers a single T cell receptor (beta chain). The CDR3 totals 14 residues. V dropped 6 bases and J dropped 4 bases, with 16 bases sitting between them. Per the germline V gene, CDR1 is SGHRS and CDR2 is YFSETQ. Preparation of the TCRbeta library used unique molecular identifiers. Using its own MiXCR run on the PCR reads, TCRdb lists one record per CDR3 protein. The sample carries some 490,000 distinct CDR3 sequences, under 15% recorded once. This entry belongs to a study of T-cell reconstitution after alpha-beta-depleted transplantation in children. The specimen was PBMCs from the stem cell graft donor, collected from the stem cell graft. The TCR comes from a human donor who donated a stem cell graft to a child with combined immunodeficiency. The chain employs TRBV5-1 and TRBJ2-5, with D possibly being TRBD2 (5 bases). CDR3 sequence reads: CASTPRYEGETQYF. CDR3 DNA: TGCGCCAGCACCCCTCGATATGAGGGAGAGACCCAGTACTTC.